The present entry profiles one T cell receptor (beta chain) with its context. In the original analysis: Amplification from reference gene primers served as the basis for estimated nucleated cell counts. Here immunoSEQ multiplex PCR was the method, and the copy in TCRdb shows in-frame clones only, minus some. Clone size and the V and J calls come from that table; the DNA yielded D and trimming. The sample has approximately 46,000 clones, around 81% seen once. These data originate in a study of blood T cell repertoires in COVID-19. Study-level information: Acute-phase and convalescent COVID-19 samples originated in the United States, Italy and Spain. The analysed material was cDNA or gDNA that came from T cells, B-cell-depleted T cells, or PBMCs.

Germline V CDR1 and CDR2: MNHEY, SMNVEV (reference sequence). V lost 2 bases, J lost 4 bases, and 5 bases stayed unmatched. The length of the CDR3 is 16 residues. The sample consisted of peripheral blood. This chain links TRBV27 with TRBJ2-1; 10 bases agree with TRBD2. The clonotype originates from a woman aged 80 or over with COVID-19, enrolled during active disease. DNA for the CDR3: TGTGCCAGCAGTTTAGGAGCGGGAGGGAGATACAATGAGCAGTTCTTC. As protein: CASSLGAGGRYNEQFF.